The entry below describes one T cell receptor beta chain. The target antigen is unknown. By 5'RACE template switching, TCR cDNA was produced, with a universal primer site and UMIs added in the process. TCRdb recomputed calls from the 5' RACE reads with MiXCR, one row per CDR3 protein. The table records hundreds of thousands of distinct CDR3 sequences, 11% of them present only once. The entry originates in a study of T cells after yellow fever vaccination. The germline V gene has CDR1 MGHRA and CDR2 YSYEKL. The CDR3 spans 12 residues. V lost 4 bases and J lost 6, with 7 bases in between. Points from the study as a whole: Abundant bulk-derived clonotypes could contaminate FACS-sorted repertoires. Most clones from primary vaccination resurfaced after the booster (around 95% CD4, 88% CD8). Weaker, the secondary response had a peak occurring faster, on day 5 versus 15.

Sequenced material: PBMCs, taken on the day of the first yellow fever vaccination. This sequence originates from a man younger than 30 who received the YFV17D yellow fever vaccine. The rearrangement joins TRBV4-1 to TRBJ2-1; no clear D. CDR3 coding DNA: TGCGCCAGCAGCCCAAAACGCAATGAGCAGTTCTTC. Amino acids: CASSPKRNEQFF.